The clone carrying this T cell receptor (beta chain) turned up a few times. These data belong to a study of T cell repertoires in ileal Crohn's disease. Germline CDR1 reads SGHDT; CDR2 reads YYEEEE. Trimming took 4 bases from V and 0 from J, leaving 7 bases between them. The CDR3 spans 13 residues. Libraries were prepared by immunoSEQ multiplex PCR; TCRdb keeps only in-frame clonotypes and omits some of them. The sample includes roughly 4,900 clones, nearly 80% seen only once; the top ten take approximately 30%. Regarding time point: neoterminal ileum biopsy at postoperative endoscopy, about 6 months after surgery.

Sequencing was performed on ileal tissue. This clonotype was sampled from an adult with Crohn's disease. This rearrangement joins TRBV5-6 to TRBJ1-1; D unclear. The CDR3 here is CASSNDLNTEAFF. The CDR3, as DNA: TGTGCCAGCAGCAACGATCTGAACACTGAAGCTTTCTTT.